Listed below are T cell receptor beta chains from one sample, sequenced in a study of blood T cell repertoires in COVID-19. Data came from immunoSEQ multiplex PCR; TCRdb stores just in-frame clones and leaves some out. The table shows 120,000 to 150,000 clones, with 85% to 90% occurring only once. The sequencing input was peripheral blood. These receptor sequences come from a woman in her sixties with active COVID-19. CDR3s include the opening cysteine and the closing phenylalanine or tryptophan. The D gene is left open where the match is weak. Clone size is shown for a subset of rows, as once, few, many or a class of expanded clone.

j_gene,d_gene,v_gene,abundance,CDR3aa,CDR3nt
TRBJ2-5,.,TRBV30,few,CAWSGGDFQETQYF,TGTGCCTGGAGTGGGGGGGACTTCCAAGAGACCCAGTACTTC
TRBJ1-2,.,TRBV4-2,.,CASSQGGTETMGYTF,TGTGCCAGCAGCCAAGGAGGGACTGAGACTATGGGCTACACCTTC
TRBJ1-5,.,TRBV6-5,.,CASRGGRSPYQPQHF,TGTGCCAGCAGGGGGGGACGGTCCCCCTATCAGCCCCAGCATTTT
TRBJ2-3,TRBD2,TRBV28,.,CASSPGLAGLESDTQYF,TGTGCCAGCAGTCCGGGACTAGCGGGCCTGGAGTCAGATACGCAGTATTTT
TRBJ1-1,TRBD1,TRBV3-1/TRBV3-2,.,CASSQVWVRGPQGAFF,TGTGCCAGCAGCCAAGTCTGGGTGAGGGGGCCCCAGGGAGCTTTCTTT
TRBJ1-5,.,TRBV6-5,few,CASSPGLFSNQPQHF,TGTGCCAGCAGCCCAGGACTATTTAGCAATCAGCCCCAGCATTTT
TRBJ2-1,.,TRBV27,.,CASSLYLADEQFF,TGTGCCAGCAGTTTATATCTAGCCGATGAGCAGTTCTTC
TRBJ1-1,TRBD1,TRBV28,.,CAIGGTGMNTEAFF,TGTGCCATAGGCGGGACAGGGATGAACACTGAAGCTTTCTTT
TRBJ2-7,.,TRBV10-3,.,CAIWGDSSYEQYF,TGTGCCATCTGGGGGGACAGCTCCTACGAGCAGTACTTC
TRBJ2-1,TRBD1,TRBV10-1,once,CASSRDRVNNEQFF,TGCGCCAGCAGCCGGGACAGGGTAAACAATGAGCAGTTCTTC
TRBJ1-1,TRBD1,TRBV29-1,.,CSVEGQGLTEAFF,TGCAGCGTTGAAGGACAGGGTCTCACTGAAGCTTTCTTT
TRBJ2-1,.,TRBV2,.,CASSGLVSAREQFF,TGTGCCAGCAGTGGGTTGGTAAGCGCCCGTGAGCAGTTCTTC
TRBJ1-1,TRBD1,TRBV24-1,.,CATSDRAGGQAEAFF,TGTGCCACCAGTGATAGGGCAGGGGGACAGGCTGAAGCTTTCTTT
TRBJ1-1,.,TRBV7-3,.,CASSFDRINTEAFF,TGTGCCAGCAGCTTTGACAGGATAAACACTGAAGCTTTCTTT
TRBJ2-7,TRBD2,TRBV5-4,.,CASSVVAGLAYEQYF,TGTGCCAGCAGCGTTGTAGCGGGGCTCGCCTACGAGCAGTACTTC